Described below is a single T cell receptor (beta chain) sequence and its context. These data originate in a study of blood T cell repertoires in COVID-19. Study-level background: Whether acute or convalescent, the COVID-19 samples came from the United States, Italy and Spain.

The authors' processing: Amplifying reference gene primers gave estimates of nucleated cell counts. Sequencing was performed with immunoSEQ multiplex PCR; in TCRdb, only in-frame clones are kept and a portion is missing. That table is the source of V, J and clone size, and D and trimming were worked out from the DNA. The sample includes 250,000 to 300,000 clones, about nine tenths seen only once; the top ten take around 2.2%. The sequence derives from a woman in her forties or fifties who had recovered from COVID-19. Sequenced material: peripheral blood.

CDR3 sequence (DNA): TGTGCCAGCAGTTCCCAGACTAGCAAGAACACCGGGGAGCTGTTTTTT. It encodes CASSSQTSKNTGELFF. The rearrangement joins TRBV2 to TRBJ2-2; 7 bases line up with TRBD2. V trimming: 5 bases; J trimming: 1 base; junction bases outside the gene matches: 7. The germline V gene has CDR1 SNHLY and CDR2 FYNNEI. This CDR3 is 16 amino acids long.